The sequence of this TCR beta chain was determined in a study of cytomegalovirus exposure and HLA in healthy donors. Study results and caveats: Indistinguishable V segments such as TRBV6-2 and TRBV6-3 were excluded. Among the most significant clusters, several appeared linked to common viral pathogens in a later analysis.

CDR1 SGHTS and CDR2 YDEGEE come from the germline V gene. The ends lost 2 bases at V and 5 bases at J; junction bases unmatched: 5. This CDR3 is 14 amino acids long. A multiplex PCR was run with 60 Vbeta primers and 13 Jbeta primers. Some clones are missing from TCRdb's copy, which holds only in-frame ones; the method was immunoSEQ multiplex PCR. Of approximately 130,000 clones in the sample, more than 80% are singletons; the top ten hold less than 7%. As for this clone: Its antigen is not known.

The sequenced material came from PBMCs. This sequence originates from a woman in her thirties in good health and CMV-seropositive. The rearrangement joins TRBV5-8 to TRBJ2-7; 9 positions agree with TRBD2. The CDR3 DNA sequence: TGTGCCAGCAGCTTCAGAGCGGGGGGCCACGAGCAGTACTTC. Residues: CASSFRAGGHEQYF.